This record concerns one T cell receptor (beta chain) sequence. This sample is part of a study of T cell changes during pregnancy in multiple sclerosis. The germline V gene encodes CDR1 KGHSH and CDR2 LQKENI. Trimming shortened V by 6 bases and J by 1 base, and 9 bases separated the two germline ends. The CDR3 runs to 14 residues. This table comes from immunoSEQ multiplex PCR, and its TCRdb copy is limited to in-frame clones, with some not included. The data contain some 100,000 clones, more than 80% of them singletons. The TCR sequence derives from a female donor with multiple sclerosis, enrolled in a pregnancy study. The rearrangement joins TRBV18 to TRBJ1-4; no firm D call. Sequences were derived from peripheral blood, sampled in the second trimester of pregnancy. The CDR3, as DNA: TGTGCCAGCTCGGCGGGAGGAACTAATGAAAAACTGTTTTTT. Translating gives CASSAGGTNEKLFF. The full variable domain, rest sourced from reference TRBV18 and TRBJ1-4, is NAGVMQNPRHLVRRRGQEARLRCSPMKGHSHVYWYRQLPEEGLKFMVYLQKENIIDESGMPKERFSAEFPKEGPSILRIQQVVRGDSAAYFCASSAGGTNEKLFFGSGTQLSVL.